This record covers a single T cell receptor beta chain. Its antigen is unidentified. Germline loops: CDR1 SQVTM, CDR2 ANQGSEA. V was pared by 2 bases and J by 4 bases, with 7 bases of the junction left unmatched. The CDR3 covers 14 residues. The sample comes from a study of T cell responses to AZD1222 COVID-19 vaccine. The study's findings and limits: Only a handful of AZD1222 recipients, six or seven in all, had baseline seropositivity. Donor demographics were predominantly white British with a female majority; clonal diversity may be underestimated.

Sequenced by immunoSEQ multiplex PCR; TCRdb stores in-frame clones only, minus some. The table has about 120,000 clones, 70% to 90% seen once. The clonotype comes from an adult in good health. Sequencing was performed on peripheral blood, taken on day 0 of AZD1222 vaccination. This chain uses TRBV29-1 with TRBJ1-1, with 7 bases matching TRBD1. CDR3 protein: CSVETTGVTTEAFF. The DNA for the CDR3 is TGCAGCGTTGAAACCACAGGGGTAACCACTGAAGCTTTCTTT. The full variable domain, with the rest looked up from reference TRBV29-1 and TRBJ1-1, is SAVISQKPSRDICQRGTSLTIQCQVDSQVTMMFWYRQQPGQSLTLIATANQGSEATYESGFVIDKFPISRPNLTFSTLTVSNMSPEDSSIYLCSVETTGVTTEAFFGQGTRLTVV.